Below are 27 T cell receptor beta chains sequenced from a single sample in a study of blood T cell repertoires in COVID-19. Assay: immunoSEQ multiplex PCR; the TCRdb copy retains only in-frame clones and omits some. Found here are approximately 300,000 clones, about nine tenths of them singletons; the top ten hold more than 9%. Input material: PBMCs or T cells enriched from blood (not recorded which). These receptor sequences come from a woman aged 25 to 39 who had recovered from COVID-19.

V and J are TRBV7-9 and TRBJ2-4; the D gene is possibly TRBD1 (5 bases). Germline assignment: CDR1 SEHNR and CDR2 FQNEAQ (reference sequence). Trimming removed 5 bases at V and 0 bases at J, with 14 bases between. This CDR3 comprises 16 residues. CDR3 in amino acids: CASSQWGKLAKNIQYF. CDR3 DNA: TGTGCCAGCAGCCAATGGGGCAAACTAGCCAAAAACATTCAGTACTTC.

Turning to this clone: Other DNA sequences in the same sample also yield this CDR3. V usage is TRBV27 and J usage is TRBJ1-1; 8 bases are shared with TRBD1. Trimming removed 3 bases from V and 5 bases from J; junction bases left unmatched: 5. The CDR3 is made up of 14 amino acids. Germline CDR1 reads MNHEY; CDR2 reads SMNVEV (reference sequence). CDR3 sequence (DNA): TGTGCCAGCAGTTTCGGACAGGGTGGGACTGAAGCTTTCTTT. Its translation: CASSFGQGGTEAFF.

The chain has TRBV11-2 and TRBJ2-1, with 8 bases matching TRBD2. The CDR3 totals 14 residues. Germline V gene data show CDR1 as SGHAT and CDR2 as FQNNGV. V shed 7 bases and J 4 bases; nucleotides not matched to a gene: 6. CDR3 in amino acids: CASKREGLYNEQFF. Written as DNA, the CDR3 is TGTGCCAGCAAACGGGAGGGCCTTTACAATGAGCAGTTCTTC.

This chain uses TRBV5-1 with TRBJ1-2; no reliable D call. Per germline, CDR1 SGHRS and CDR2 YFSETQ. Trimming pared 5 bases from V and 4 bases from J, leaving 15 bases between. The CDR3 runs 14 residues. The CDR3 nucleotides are TGCGCCAGCAGTTCCGCCCGAGACTTCTATGGCTACACCTTC. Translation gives CASSSARDFYGYTF.

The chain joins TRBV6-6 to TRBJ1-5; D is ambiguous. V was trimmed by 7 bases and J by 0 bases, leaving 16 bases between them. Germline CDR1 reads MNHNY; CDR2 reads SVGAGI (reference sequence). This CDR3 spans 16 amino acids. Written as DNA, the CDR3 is TGTGCCAGCACCAACGTACCGGGGTCTAGCAATCAGCCCCAGCATTTT. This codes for CASTNVPGSSNQPQHF.

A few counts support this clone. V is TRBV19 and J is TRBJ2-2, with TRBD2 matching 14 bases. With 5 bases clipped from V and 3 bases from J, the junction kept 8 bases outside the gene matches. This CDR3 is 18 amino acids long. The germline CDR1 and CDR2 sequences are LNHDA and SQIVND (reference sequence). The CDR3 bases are TGTGCCAGTAGTCTGGAAGGACTAGCGGGAGGACACACCGGGGAGCTGTTTTTT. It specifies CASSLEGLAGGHTGELFF.

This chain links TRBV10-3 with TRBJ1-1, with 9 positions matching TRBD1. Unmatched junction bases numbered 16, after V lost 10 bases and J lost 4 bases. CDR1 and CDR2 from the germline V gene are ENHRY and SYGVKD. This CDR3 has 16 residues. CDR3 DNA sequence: TGTGCCAGCCTCACAGGGGGCGCCGGGTATGGCACTGAAGCTTTCTTT. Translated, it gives CASLTGGAGYGTEAFF.

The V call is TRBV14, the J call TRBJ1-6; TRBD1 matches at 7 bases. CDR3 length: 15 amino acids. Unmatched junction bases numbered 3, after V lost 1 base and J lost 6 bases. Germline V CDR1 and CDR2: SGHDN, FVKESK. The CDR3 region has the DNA TGTGCCAGCAGCCAAGTAGGGGGCGTTAATTCACCCCTCCACTTT. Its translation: CASSQVGGVNSPLHF.

CDR3: CASRDISSTDTQYF. CDR3 coding DNA: TGTGCCAGCCGGGACATATCTAGCACAGATACGCAGTATTTT. The chain links TRBV5-4 to TRBJ2-3; the D gene is possibly TRBD1 (6 bases). Germline loops: CDR1 SGHNT, CDR2 YYREEE (reference sequence). The CDR3 sequence is 14 residues long. Trimming took 7 bases from V and 0 from J, leaving 12 bases between them.

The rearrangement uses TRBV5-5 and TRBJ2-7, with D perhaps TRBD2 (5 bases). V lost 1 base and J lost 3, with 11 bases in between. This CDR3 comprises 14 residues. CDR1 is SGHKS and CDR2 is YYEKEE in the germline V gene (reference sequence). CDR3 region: CASSLIVGDYEQYF. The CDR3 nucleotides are TGTGCCAGCAGCTTGATTGTGGGAGACTACGAGCAGTACTTC.

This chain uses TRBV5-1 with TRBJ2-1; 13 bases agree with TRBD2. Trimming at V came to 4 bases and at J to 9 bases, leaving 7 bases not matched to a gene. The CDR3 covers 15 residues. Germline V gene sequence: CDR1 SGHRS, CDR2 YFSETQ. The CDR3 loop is CASSTGTSGILEQFF. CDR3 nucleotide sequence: TGCGCCAGCAGCACCGGGACTAGCGGGATTCTTGAGCAGTTCTTC.

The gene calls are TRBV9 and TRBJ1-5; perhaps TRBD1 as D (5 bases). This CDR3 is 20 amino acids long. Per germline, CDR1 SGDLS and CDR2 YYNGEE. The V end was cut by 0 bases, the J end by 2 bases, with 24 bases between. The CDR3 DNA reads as TGTGCCAGCAGCGTAGCTTCCGGGGGGATCTCAGGGTTGGGCAATCAGCCCCAGCATTTT. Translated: CASSVASGGISGLGNQPQHF.

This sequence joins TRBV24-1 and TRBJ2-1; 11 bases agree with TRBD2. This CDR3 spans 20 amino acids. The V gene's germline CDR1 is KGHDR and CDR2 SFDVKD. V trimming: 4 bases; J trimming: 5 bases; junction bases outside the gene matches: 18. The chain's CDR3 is CATSEPFLPLSGRANNEQFF. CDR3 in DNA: TGTGCCACCAGTGAACCTTTCCTCCCGCTTAGCGGGAGGGCGAACAATGAGCAGTTCTTC.

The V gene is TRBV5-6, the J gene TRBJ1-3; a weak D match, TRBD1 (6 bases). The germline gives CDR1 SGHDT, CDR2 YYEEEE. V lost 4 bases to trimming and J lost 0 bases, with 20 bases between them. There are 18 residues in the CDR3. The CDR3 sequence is CASSGNGQRRVSGNTIYF. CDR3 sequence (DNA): TGTGCCAGCAGCGGCAACGGACAGAGAAGAGTCTCTGGAAACACCATATATTTT. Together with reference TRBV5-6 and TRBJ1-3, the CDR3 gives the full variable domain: DAGVTQSPTHLIKTRGQQVTLRCSPKSGHDTVSWYQQALGQGPQFIFQYYEEEERQRGNFPDRFSGHQFPNYSSELNVNALLLGDSALYLCASSGNGQRRVSGNTIYFGEGSWLTVV.

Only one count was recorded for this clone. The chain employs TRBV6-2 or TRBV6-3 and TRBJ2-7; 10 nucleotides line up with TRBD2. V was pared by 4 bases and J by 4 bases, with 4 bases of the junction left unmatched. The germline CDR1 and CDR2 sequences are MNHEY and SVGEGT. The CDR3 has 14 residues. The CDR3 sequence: CASSSGLAEYEQYF. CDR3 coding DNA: TGTGCCAGCAGTTCAGGACTAGCGGAATACGAGCAGTACTTC.

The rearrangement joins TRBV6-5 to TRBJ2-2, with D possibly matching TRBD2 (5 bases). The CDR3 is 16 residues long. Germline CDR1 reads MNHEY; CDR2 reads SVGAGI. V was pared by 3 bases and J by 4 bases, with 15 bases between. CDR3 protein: CASSYLRDFRTGELFF. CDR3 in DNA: TGTGCCAGCAGTTATCTACGGGATTTTCGCACCGGGGAGCTGTTTTTT.

CDR3: CASSQDMGQGNEQYF. DNA for the CDR3: TGCGCCAGCAGCCAAGATATGGGACAGGGGAACGAGCAGTACTTC. This sequence joins TRBV4-1 and TRBJ2-7; 10 nucleotides match TRBD1. Germline CDR1 is MGHRA and CDR2 is YSYEKL. This CDR3 contains 15 residues. J gave up 5 bases and V 0 bases, and 4 bases lay outside the gene matches.

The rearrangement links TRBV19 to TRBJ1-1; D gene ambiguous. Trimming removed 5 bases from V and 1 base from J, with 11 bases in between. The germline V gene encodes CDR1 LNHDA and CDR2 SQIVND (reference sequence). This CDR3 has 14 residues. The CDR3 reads CASSPRTENTEAFF. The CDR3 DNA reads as TGTGCCAGTAGTCCGAGGACTGAGAACACTGAAGCTTTCTTT. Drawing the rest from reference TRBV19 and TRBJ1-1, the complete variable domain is DGGITQSPKYLFRKEGQNVTLSCEQNLNHDAMYWYRQDPGQGLRLIYYSQIVNDFQKGDIAEGYSVSREKKESFPLTVTSAQKNPTAFYLCASSPRTENTEAFFGQGTRLTVV.

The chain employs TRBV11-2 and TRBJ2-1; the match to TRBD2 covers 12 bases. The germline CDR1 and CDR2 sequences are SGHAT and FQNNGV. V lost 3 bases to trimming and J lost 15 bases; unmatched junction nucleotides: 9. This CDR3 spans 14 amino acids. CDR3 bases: TGTGCCAGCAGCTTTATACTAGCGGGAGGTAGGGGGTTCTTC. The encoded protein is CASSFILAGGRGFF.

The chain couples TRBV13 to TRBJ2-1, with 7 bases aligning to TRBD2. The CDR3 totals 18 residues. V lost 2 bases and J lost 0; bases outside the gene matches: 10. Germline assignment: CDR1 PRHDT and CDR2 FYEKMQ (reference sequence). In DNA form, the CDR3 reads TGTGCCAGCAGCTTACCGAGCTGGCTAGCGGTCTCCTACAATGAGCAGTTCTTC. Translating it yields CASSLPSWLAVSYNEQFF.

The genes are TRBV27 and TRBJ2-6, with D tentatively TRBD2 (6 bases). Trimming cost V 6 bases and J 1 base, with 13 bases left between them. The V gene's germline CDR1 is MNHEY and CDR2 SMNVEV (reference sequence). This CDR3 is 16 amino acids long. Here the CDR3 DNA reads TGTGCCAGCAGGGGAGGTCTCGGTTCTGGGGCCAACGTCCTGACTTTC. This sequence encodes CASRGGLGSGANVLTF.

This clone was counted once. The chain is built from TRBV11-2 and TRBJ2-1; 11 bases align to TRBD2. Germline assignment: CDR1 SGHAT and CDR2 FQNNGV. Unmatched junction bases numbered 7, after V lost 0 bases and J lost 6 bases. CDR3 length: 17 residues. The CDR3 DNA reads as TGTGCCAGCAGCTTAGAATTAGCGGGAGGGCCCTCCAATGAGCAGTTCTTC. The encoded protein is CASSLELAGGPSNEQFF.

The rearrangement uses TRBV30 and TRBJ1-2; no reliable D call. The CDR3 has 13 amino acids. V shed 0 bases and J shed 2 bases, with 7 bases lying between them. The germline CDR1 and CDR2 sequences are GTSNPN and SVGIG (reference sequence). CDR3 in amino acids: CAWSVTLNYGYTF. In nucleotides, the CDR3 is TGTGCCTGGAGTGTCACCCTAAACTATGGCTACACCTTC.

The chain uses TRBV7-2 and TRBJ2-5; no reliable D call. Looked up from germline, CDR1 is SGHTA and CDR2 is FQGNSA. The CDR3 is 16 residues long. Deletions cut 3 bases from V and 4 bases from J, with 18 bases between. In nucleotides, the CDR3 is TGTGCCAGCAGCTTCCGTTATTCTAGGCTAGGAGAGACCCAGTACTTC. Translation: CASSFRYSRLGETQYF.

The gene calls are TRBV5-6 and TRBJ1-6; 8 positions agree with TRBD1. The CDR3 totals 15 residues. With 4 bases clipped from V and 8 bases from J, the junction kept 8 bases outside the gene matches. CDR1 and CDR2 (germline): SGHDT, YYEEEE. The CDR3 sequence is CASSRGQGRHSPLHF. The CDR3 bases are TGTGCCAGCAGCCGCGGACAGGGTCGACATTCACCCCTCCACTTT. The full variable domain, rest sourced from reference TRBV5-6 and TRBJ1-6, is DAGVTQSPTHLIKTRGQQVTLRCSPKSGHDTVSWYQQALGQGPQFIFQYYEEEERQRGNFPDRFSGHQFPNYSSELNVNALLLGDSALYLCASSRGQGRHSPLHFGNGTRLTVT.

The CDR3 region has the DNA TGTGCCAGCTCACCGTGGGCAGGCCAAGAGACCCAGTACTTC. Amino acid sequence: CASSPWAGQETQYF. This sequence joins TRBV18 and TRBJ2-5; D gene uncertain. The CDR3 sequence is 14 residues long. Trimming pared 3 bases from V and 1 base from J, leaving 9 bases between. Per germline, CDR1 KGHSH and CDR2 LQKENI.

The CDR3 spells CAISESGQGAIFSGNTIYF. CDR3 sequence (DNA): TGTGCCATCAGTGAGTCGGGACAGGGGGCTATCTTCTCTGGAAACACCATATATTTT. The chain employs TRBV10-3 and TRBJ1-3; 12 bases fit TRBD1. V lost 0 bases to trimming and J lost 0 bases; unmatched junction nucleotides: 6. The CDR3 extends over 19 amino acids. In germline, CDR1 is ENHRY, CDR2 SYGVKD.